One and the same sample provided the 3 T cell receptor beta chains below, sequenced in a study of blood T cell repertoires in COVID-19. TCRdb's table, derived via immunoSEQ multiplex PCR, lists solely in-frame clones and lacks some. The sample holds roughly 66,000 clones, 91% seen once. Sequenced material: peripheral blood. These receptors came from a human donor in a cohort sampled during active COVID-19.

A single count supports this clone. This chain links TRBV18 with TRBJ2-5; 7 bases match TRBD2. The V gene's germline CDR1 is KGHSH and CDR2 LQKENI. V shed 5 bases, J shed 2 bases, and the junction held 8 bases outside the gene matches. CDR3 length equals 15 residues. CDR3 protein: CASSSLAFGQETQYF. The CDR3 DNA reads TGTGCCAGCTCATCACTAGCGTTTGGACAAGAGACCCAGTACTTC.

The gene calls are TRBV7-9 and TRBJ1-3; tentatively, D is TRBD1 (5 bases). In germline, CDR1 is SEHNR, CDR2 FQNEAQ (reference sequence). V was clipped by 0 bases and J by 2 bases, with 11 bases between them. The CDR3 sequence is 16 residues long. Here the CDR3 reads CASSLALQGTGNTIYF. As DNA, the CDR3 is TGTGCCAGCAGCTTAGCGTTGCAGGGCACTGGAAACACCATATATTTT.

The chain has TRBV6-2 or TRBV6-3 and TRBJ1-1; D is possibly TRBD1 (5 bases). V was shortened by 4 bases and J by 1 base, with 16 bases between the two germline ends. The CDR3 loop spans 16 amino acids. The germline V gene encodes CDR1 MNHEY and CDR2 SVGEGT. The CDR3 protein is CASSFSPGGRNTEAFF. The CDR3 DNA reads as TGTGCCAGCAGTTTCTCACCGGGGGGGAGGAACACTGAAGCTTTCTTT.